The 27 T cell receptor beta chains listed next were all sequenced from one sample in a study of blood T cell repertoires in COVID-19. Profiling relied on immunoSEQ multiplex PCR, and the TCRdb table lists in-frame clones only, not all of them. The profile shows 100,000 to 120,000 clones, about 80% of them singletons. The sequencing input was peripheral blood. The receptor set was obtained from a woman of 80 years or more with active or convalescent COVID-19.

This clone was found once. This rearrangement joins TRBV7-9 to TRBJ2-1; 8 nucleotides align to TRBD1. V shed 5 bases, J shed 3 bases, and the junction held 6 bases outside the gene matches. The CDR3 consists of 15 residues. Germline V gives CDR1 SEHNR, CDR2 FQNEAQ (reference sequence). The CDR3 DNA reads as TGTGCCAGCAGCCTACAGGGGGATGGCTACAATGAGCAGTTCTTC. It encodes CASSLQGDGYNEQFF.

Here the CDR3 reads CASSPTSRTGDEQYF. The CDR3 DNA follows: TGTGCCAGCAGCCCAACCTCTAGGACAGGGGACGAGCAGTACTTC. V usage is TRBV7-3 and J usage is TRBJ2-7; 9 bases match TRBD1. Germline CDR1 is SGHTA and CDR2 is FQGTGA. J lost 5 bases, V lost 5 bases, and 10 bases had no gene match. The length of the CDR3 is 15 residues.

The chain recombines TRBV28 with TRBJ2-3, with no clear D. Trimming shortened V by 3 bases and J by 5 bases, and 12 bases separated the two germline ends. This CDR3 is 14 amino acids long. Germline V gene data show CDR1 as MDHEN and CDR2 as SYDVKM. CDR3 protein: CASSFRQPGDTQYF. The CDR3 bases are TGTGCCAGCAGTTTTCGGCAGCCGGGAGATACGCAGTATTTT.

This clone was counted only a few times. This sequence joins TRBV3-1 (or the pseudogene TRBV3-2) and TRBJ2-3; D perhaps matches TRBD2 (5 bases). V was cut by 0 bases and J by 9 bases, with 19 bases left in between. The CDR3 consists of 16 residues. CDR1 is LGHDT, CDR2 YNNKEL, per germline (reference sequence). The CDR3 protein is CASSQDLAGTRLTQYF. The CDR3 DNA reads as TGTGCCAGCAGCCAAGATCTAGCCGGAACGAGACTAACGCAGTATTTT.

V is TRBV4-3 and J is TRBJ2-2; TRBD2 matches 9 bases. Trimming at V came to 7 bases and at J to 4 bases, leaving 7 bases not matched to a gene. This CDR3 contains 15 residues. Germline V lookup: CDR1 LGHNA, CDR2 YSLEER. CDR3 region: CASKKGLASTGELFF. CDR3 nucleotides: TGCGCCAGCAAGAAGGGACTAGCCTCCACCGGGGAGCTGTTTTTT.

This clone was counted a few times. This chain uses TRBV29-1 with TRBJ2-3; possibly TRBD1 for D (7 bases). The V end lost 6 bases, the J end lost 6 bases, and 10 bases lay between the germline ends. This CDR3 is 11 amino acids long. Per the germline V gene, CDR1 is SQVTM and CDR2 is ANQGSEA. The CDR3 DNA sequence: TGCAGCGTGGAGGGGGCTGATACGCAGTATTTT. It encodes CSVEGADTQYF.

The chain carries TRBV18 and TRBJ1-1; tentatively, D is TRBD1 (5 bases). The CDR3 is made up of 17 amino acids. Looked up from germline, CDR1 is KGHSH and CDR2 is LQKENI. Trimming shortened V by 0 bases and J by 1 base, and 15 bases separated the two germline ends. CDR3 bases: TGTGCCAGCTCACCACCGCGGGGGTCCCCCCAGAACACTGAAGCTTTCTTT. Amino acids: CASSPPRGSPQNTEAFF. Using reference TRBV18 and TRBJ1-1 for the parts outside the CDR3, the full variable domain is NAGVMQNPRHLVRRRGQEARLRCSPMKGHSHVYWYRQLPEEGLKFMVYLQKENIIDESGMPKERFSAEFPKEGPSILRIQQVVRGDSAAYFCASSPPRGSPQNTEAFFGQGTRLTVV.

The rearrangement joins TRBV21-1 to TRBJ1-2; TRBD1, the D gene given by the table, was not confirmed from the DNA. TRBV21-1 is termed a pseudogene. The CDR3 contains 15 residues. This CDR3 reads CASSKGPGGCYGYTF. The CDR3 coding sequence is TGTGCCAGCAGCAAGGGTCCAGGGGGATGCTATGGCTACACCTTC.

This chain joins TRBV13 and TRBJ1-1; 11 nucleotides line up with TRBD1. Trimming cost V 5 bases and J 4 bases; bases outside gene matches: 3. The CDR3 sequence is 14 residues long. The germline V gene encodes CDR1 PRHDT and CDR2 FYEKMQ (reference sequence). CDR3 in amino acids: CASSPGTGGTEAFF. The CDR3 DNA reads TGTGCCAGCAGCCCCGGGACAGGGGGCACTGAAGCTTTCTTT.

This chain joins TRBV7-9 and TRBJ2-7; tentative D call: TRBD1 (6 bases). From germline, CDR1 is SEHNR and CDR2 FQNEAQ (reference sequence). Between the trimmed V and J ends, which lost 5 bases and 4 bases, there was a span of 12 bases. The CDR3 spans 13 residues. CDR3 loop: CASSNRVDYEQYF. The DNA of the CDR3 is TGTGCCAGCAGCAACAGGGTGGATTACGAGCAGTACTTC.

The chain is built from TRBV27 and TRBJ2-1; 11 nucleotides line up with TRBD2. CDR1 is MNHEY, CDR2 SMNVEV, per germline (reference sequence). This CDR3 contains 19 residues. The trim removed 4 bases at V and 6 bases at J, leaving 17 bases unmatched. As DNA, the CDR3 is TGTGCCAGCAGTTCCGTGGCGACTAGCGGGACCATGGGCCTCAATGAGCAGTTCTTC. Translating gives CASSSVATSGTMGLNEQFF.

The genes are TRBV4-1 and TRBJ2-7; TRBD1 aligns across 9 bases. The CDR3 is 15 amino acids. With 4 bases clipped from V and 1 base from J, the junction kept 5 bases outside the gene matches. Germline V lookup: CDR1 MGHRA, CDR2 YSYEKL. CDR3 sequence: CASSRGTGPSYEQYF. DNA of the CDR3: TGCGCCAGCAGCCGAGGGACAGGGCCTTCCTACGAGCAGTACTTC.

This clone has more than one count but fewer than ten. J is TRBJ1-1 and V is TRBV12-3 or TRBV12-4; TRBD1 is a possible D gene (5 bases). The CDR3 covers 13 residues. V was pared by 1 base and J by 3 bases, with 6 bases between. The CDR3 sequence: CASSLDRYTEAFF. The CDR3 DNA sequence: TGTGCCAGCAGTTTAGACAGGTACACTGAAGCTTTCTTT.

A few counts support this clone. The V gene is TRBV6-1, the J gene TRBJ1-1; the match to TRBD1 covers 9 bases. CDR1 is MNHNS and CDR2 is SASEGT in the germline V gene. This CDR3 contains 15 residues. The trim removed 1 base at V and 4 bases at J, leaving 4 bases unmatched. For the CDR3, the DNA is TGTGCCAGCAGTGAAGTAACAGGGGGCATCACTGAAGCTTTCTTT. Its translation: CASSEVTGGITEAFF.

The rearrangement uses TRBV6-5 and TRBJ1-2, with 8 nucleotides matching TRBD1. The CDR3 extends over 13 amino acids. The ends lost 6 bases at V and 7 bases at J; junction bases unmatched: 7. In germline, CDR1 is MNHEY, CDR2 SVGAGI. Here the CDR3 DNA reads TGTGCCAGCAGGGAGACAGGGGAACCTGGCTACACCTTC. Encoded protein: CASRETGEPGYTF.

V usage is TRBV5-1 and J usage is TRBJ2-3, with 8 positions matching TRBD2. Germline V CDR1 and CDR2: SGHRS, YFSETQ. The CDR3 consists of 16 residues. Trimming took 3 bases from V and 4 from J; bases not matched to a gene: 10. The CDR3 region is CASSSLTSGSADTQYF. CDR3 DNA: TGCGCCAGCAGCTCACTCACCAGCGGGAGTGCAGATACGCAGTATTTT.

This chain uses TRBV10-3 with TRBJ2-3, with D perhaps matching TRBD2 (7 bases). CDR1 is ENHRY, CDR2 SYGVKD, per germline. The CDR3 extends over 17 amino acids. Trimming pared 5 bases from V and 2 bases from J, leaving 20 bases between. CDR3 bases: TGTGCCATCAGTTCACCTACGGGGGCGGGAGACACAGATACGCAGTATTTT. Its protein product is CAISSPTGAGDTDTQYF.

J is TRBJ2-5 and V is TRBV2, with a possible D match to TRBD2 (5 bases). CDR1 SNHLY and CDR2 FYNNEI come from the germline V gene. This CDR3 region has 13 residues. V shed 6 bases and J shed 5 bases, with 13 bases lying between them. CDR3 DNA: TGTGCCAGCAGCTGGGGAGTGGGGGAGACCCAGTACTTC. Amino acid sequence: CASSWGVGETQYF.

The DNA of the CDR3 is TGTGCCAGCAGCTTAACCAGCGCGGGCAATGAGCAGTTCTTC. Its protein is CASSLTSAGNEQFF. The chain joins TRBV7-3 to TRBJ2-1; D perhaps matches TRBD2 (5 bases). The CDR3 contains 14 residues. Trimming shortened V by 0 bases and J by 6 bases, and 9 bases separated the two germline ends. Germline-derived CDR1 and CDR2 are SGHTA and FQGTGA.

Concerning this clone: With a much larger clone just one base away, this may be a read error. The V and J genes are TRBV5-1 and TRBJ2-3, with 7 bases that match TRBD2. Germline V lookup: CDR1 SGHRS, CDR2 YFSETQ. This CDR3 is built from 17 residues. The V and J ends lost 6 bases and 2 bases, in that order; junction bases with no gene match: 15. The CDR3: CASNGRASGRVTDTQYF. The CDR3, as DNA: TGCGCCAGCAACGGCAGGGCTAGCGGAAGGGTCACAGATACGCAGTATTTT.

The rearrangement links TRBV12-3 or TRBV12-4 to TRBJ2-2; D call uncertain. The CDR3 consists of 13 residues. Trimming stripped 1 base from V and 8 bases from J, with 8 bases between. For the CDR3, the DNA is TGTGCCAGCAGTTTAGGCTCCGGGGGGGAGCTGTTTTTT. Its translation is CASSLGSGGELFF.

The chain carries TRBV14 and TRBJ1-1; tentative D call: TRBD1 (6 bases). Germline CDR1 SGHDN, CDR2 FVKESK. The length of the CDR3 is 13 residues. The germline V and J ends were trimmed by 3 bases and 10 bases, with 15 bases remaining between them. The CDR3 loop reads CASSQWLQGVAFF. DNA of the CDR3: TGTGCCAGCAGCCAGTGGTTACAGGGAGTAGCTTTCTTT.

CDR3 coding DNA: TGTGCCAGCAGCATATGGCCAGATACGCAGTATTTT. The encoded protein is CASSIWPDTQYF. The genes are TRBV13 and TRBJ2-3; D gene uncertain. Germline lookup yields CDR1 PRHDT and CDR2 FYEKMQ (reference sequence). The CDR3 is 12 amino acids. The ends were cut back, 5 bases at V and 4 bases at J, with 7 bases in the middle.

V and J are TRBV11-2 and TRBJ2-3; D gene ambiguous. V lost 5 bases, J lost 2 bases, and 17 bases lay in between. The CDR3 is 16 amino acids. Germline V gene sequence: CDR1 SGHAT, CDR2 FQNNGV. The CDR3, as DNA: TGTGCCAGCAGCACCCGTCGATACGGAGCCACAGATACGCAGTATTTT. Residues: CASSTRRYGATDTQYF.

The CDR3 is CASSQDLSYGYTF. CDR3 nucleotides: TGTGCCAGCAGCCAAGACTTATCCTATGGCTACACCTTC. V gene TRBV14 combines with J gene TRBJ1-2; D gene uncertain. This CDR3 region has 13 residues. In germline, CDR1 is SGHDN, CDR2 FVKESK. Trimming cost V 0 bases and J 4 bases, with 6 bases left between them.

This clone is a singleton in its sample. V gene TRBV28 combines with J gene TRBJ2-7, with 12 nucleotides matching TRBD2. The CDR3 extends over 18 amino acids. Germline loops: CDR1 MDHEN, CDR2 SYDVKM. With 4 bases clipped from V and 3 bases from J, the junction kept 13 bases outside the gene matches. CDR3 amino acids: CASSSPTSGSWGFYEQYF. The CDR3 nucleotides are TGTGCCAGCAGTTCCCCGACTAGCGGGAGTTGGGGGTTCTACGAGCAGTACTTC.

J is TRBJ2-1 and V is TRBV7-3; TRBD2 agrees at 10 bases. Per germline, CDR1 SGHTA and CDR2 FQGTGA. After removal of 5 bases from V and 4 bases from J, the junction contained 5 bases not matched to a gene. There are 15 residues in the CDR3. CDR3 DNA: TGTGCCAGCAGCCCAAGCGGGAGGGGGTACAATGAGCAGTTCTTC. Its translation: CASSPSGRGYNEQFF.